These T cell receptor beta chains were read from a single sample in a study of cytomegalovirus exposure and HLA in healthy donors. Generated by immunoSEQ multiplex PCR, the TCRdb table keeps only in-frame clones and is missing some. The table shows approximately 85,000 clones, with 80% occurring only once. The sequenced sample consisted of PBMCs. These receptor sequences come from a man in his fifties in good health and CMV-seropositive. The CDR3 runs from the conserved cysteine through the conserved F or W. Expanded clones are given a class, and other clones once, few, many or no size at all.

TRBJ2-1 | - | TRBV9 | CASSVAPTSGEQFF
TRBJ1-4 | - | TRBV10-1 | CASSDSRATNEKLFF
TRBJ2-3 | - | TRBV2 | CASSGHTTTDTQYF
TRBJ1-5 | - | TRBV27 | CASSLSSLQPQHF
TRBJ2-1 | - | TRBV7-9 | CASSAGLASSSYNEQFF
- | - | TRBV5-6 | CASTKTRPSGNWYEQYF
TRBJ2-5 | - | TRBV4-1 | CASSLGLAGVQETQYF
TRBJ2-1 | once | TRBV7-8 | CASALAGARNEQFF
TRBJ2-5 | few | TRBV4-3 | CASSQDSILDLETQYF
TRBJ2-7 | - | TRBV4-1 | CASSPRWPTYEQYF
TRBJ1-2 | - | TRBV29-1 | CSVEWQTYGYTF
TRBJ2-1 | - | TRBV6-5 | CASSLAGAVYNEQFF
TRBJ2-4 | - | TRBV18 | CASSTGLREMTYF
TRBJ1-2 | - | TRBV19 | CASSMLRQGSYGYTF
TRBJ2-5 | - | TRBV7-8 | CASSPIGAETQYF
TRBJ1-3 | - | TRBV7-9 | CASSTGTASGGNTIYF
TRBJ2-7 | - | TRBV2 | CASISEGGYEQYF
TRBJ2-2 | once | TRBV6-1 | CASSPRGGAPGELFF
TRBJ2-3 | - | TRBV7-2 | CASSPPIDTQYF
TRBJ2-1 | - | TRBV7-9 | CSSSLVGVEQFF
TRBJ2-3 | - | TRBV18 | CASSSSSTDTQYF
TRBJ2-7 | - | TRBV30 | CAWSKTPSSYEQYF
TRBJ2-2 | - | TRBV7-2 | CVSSLARVGELFF
TRBJ2-1 | few | TRBV7-2 | CATRTSGLSEQFF
TRBJ2-5 | - | TRBV7-3 | CASSPGSQETQYF
TRBJ1-2 | - | TRBV30 | CAWKTGAGGYTF
TRBJ2-3 | - | TRBV9 | CASSPRTGAGDTQYF
TRBJ1-5 | - | TRBV7-2 | CASSLNGGTSNQPQHF
TRBJ2-1 | once | TRBV19 | CASSSGQGPQTYNEQFF
TRBJ1-1 | - | TRBV25-1 | CASRDRGLGNTEAFF
TRBJ2-6 | - | TRBV2 | CASRGFRDRASGANGLTF
TRBJ2-1 | - | TRBV18 | CASSPPTGGPYNEQFF
TRBJ2-1 | few | TRBV29-1 | CSGQGRVEGEGYNEQFF
TRBJ1-2 | - | TRBV15 | CATSRDRGLGGYTF
TRBJ2-7 | - | TRBV7-3 | CASSLQGTYEQYF
TRBJ2-7 | - | TRBV5-6 | CASSRLDRGYEQYF
TRBJ2-2 | - | TRBV10-1 | CASSESGLSNTGELFF
TRBJ2-7 | - | TRBV4-2 | CASSHGLAGTYEQYF
TRBJ2-5 | - | TRBV5-1 | CASSFAGPGTQYF
TRBJ1-5 | - | TRBV7-9 | CSSSYINQPQHF
TRBJ2-6 | - | TRBV7-9 | CASSSPGGANVLTF
TRBJ1-2 | - | TRBV29-1 | CSVTNQGAYGYTF
TRBJ1-5 | - | TRBV30 | CAWTPLGGPNQPQHF
TRBJ1-2 | - | TRBV19 | CASTGGWYGYTF
TRBJ2-3 | - | TRBV7-6 | CASSRRQGPSTDTQYF
TRBJ2-3 | - | TRBV5-8 | CASSLGGVPSTDTQYF
TRBJ2-2 | - | TRBV6-5 | CASSPDRGHTGELFF
TRBJ2-2 | - | TRBV5-4 | CASSWTGTPTGELFF
TRBJ1-1 | - | TRBV4-1 | CASSPAGGRPEAFF
TRBJ2-7 | - | TRBV18 | CASSQRDGRNPSSYEQYF
TRBJ2-7 | - | TRBV21-1 | CASSKDTSGGNYEQYF
TRBJ1-2 | - | TRBV7-2 | CASTRTVSGYTF
TRBJ1-1 | - | TRBV29-1 | CSAGGMNTEAFF